This T cell receptor (beta chain) is drawn from a study of blood T cell repertoires in COVID-19. Method: immunoSEQ multiplex PCR; TCRdb's copy keeps in-frame clones and lacks some. Of almost 250,000 clones listed, roughly 85% are singletons. Germline CDR1 and CDR2: KGHSH and LQKENI. Losses at the gene ends were 4 bases for V and 4 bases for J; bases not matched to a gene: 4. The CDR3 consists of 14 residues. This clone has just a few counts. Other DNA sequences in the sample encode the same CDR3. This sequence was found in a woman aged 45-60 years with acute COVID-19. The sequenced material came from PBMCs or T cells enriched from blood (not recorded which). The rearrangement joins TRBV18 to TRBJ1-5; 7 bases are shared with TRBD1. The CDR3 loop is CASSLGQSNQPQHF. DNA of the CDR3: TGTGCCAGCTCACTGGGACAGTCAAATCAGCCCCAGCATTTT.